This TCR beta chain was sequenced for a study of blood T cell repertoires in COVID-19. V lost 6 bases and J lost 5; bases outside the gene matches: 2. Germline V gene data show CDR1 as LGHNT and CDR2 as FRNRAP. This CDR3 has 13 residues. Original processing notes: Amplifying reference gene primers gave estimates of nucleated cell counts. TCRdb's copy holds only in-frame clones and misses some; the assay was immunoSEQ multiplex PCR. That table gives V, J and clone size, and the DNA gave D and trimming. The data show some 110,000 clones, more than 75% seen once. This chain connects TRBV12-5 to TRBJ2-5; the match to TRBD2 covers 11 bases. Sequenced: peripheral blood. This TCR was recovered from a man between 40 and 49 years old with acute or convalescent COVID-19. The chain's CDR3 is CASGIAGGETQYF. In DNA, the CDR3 is TGTGCTAGTGGAATAGCGGGAGGGGAGACCCAGTACTTC.